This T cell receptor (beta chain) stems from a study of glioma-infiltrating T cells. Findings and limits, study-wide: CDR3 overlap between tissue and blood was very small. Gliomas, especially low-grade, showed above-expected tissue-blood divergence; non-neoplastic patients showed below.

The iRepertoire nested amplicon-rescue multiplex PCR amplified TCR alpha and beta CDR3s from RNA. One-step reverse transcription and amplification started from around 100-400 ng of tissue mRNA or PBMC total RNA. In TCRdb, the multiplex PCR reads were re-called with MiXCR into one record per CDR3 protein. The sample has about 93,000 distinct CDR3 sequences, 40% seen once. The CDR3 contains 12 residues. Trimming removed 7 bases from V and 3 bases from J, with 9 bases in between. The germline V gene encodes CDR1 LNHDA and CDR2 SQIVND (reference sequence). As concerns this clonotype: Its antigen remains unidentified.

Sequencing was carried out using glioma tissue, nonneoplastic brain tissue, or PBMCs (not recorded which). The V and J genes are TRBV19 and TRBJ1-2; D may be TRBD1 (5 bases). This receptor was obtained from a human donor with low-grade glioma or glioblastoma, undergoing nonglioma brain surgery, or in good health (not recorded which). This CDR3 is CASNQGHYGYTF. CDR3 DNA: TGTGCCAGTAATCAGGGTCACTATGGCTACACCTTC.